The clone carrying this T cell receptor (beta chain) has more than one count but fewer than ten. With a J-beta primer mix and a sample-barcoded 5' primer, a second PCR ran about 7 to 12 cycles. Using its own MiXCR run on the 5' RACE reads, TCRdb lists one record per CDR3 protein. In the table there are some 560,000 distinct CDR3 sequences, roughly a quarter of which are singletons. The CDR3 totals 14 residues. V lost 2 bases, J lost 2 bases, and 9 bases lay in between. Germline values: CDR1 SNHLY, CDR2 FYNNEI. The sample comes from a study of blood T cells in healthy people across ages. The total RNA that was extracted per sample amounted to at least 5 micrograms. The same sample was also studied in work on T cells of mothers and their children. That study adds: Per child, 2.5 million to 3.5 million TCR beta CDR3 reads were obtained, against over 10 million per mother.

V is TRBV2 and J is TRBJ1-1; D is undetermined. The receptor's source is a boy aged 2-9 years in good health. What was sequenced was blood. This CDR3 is CASSEFPANTEAFF. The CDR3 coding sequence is TGTGCCAGCAGTGAATTCCCAGCCAACACTGAAGCTTTCTTT.